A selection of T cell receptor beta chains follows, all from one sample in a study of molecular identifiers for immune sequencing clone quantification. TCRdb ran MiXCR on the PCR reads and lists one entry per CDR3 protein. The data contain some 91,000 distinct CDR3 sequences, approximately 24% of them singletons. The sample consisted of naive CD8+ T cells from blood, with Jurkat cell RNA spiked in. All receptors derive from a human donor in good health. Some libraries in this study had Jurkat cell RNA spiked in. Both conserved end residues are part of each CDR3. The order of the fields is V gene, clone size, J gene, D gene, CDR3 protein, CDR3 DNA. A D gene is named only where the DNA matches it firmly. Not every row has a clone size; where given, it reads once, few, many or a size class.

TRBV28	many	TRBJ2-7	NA	CASSLGRGSYEQYF	TGTGCCAGCAGTTTGGGCAGGGGCTCGTACGAGCAGTACTTC
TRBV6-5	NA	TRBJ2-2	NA	CASLPFWTNEQTGELFF	TGTGCCAGCTTACCTTTCTGGACAAACGAACAGACCGGGGAGCTGTTTTTT
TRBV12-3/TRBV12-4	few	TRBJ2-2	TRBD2	CASRSTSGIGTGELFF	TGTGCCAGCAGAAGTACTAGCGGGATTGGTACCGGGGAGCTGTTTTTT
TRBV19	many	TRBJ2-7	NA	CASSGVPTSYEQYF	TGTGCCAGTAGTGGGGTCCCAACTTCCTACGAGCAGTACTTC
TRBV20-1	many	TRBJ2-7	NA	CSAPDFRDGYEQYF	TGCAGTGCTCCAGATTTTCGGGACGGTTACGAGCAGTACTTC
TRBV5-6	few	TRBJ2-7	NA	CASTTQGIPYEQYF	TGTGCCAGCACCACCCAGGGAATCCCCTACGAGCAGTACTTC
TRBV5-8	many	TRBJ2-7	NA	CASSSGVRSYEQYF	TGTGCCAGCAGCTCCGGGGTACGCTCTTACGAGCAGTACTTC
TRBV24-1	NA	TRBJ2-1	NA	CATSERTGRTLEQFF	TGTGCCACCAGTGAGCGAACGGGACGAACACTTGAGCAGTTCTTC
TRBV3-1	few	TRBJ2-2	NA	CASSADSKPGELFF	TGTGCCAGCAGCGCTGACTCAAAACCCGGGGAGCTGTTTTTT
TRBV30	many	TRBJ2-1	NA	CAWNVAGEYNEQFF	TGTGCCTGGAATGTCGCGGGTGAATACAATGAGCAGTTCTTC
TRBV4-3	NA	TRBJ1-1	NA	CASSQDSREPEAFF	TGCGCCAGCAGCCAAGATAGCCGGGAGCCTGAAGCTTTCTTT
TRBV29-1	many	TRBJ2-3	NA	CSVEVPERIFTDTQYF	TGCAGCGTTGAAGTACCAGAACGAATCTTCACAGATACGCAGTATTTT
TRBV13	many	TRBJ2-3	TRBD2	CASSLGVSGGSSTDTQYF	TGTGCCAGCAGCTTGGGCGTTAGCGGGGGGTCTAGCACAGATACGCAGTATTTT
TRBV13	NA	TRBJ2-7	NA	CASSLAGVCEQYF	TGTGCCAGCAGCTTAGCCGGTGTCTGCGAGCAGTACTTC
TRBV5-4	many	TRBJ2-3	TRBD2	CASSFRLAGGLVTDTQYF	TGTGCCAGCAGCTTCCGACTAGCGGGGGGCCTGGTGACAGATACGCAGTATTTT
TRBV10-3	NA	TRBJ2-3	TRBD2	CAISEWREGDTQYF	TGTGCCATCAGTGAGTGGCGGGAGGGCGATACGCAGTATTTT
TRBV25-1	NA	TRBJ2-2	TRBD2	CASSSREPPVALFF	TGTGCCAGCAGCTCGCGGGAGCCGCCGGTGGCGCTGTTTTTT
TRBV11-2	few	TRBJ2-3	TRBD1	CASRRTGEIDTQYF	TGTGCCAGCAGAAGGACAGGGGAGATAGATACGCAGTATTTT
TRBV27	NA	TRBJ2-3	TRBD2	CASSLDPPRLAGSTATQYF	TGTGCCAGCAGTTTAGATCCCCCCCGACTAGCGGGCTCCACAGCTACGCAGTATTTT
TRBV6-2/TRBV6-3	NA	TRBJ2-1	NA	CASSPGLIEQFF	TGTGCCAGCAGCCCCGGACTAATCGAGCAGTTCTTC
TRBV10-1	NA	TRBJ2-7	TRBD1	CASSEGDRAYEQYF	TGCGCCAGCAGTGAGGGGGACAGAGCCTACGAGCAGTACTTC
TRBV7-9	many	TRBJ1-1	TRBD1	CASSLYDRGRTEAFF	TGTGCCAGCAGCCTATACGACAGGGGAAGAACTGAAGCTTTCTTT
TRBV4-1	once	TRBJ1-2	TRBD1	CASSPPWDRVYGYTF	TGCGCCAGCAGCCCCCCATGGGACAGGGTATATGGCTACACCTTC
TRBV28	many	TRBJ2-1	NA	CASSLTGSYNEQFF	TGTGCCAGCAGTTTAACTGGAAGCTACAATGAGCAGTTCTTC
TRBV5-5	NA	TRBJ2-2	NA	CASSFYRETGELFF	TGTGCCAGCAGCTTTTACAGGGAGACCGGGGAGCTGTTTTTT
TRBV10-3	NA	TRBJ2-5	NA	CAISGTEGRETQYF	TGTGCCATCAGTGGTACAGAGGGTCGCGAGACCCAGTACTTC
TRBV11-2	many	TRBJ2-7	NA	CASSLSSGYEQYF	TGTGCCAGCAGCTTATCGTCCGGCTACGAGCAGTACTTC
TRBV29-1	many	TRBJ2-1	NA	CSVEARGTYNEQFF	TGCAGCGTTGAAGCTCGCGGCACCTACAATGAGCAGTTCTTC
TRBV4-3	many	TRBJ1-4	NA	CASSQEEVGLFF	TGCGCCAGCAGCCAAGAGGAAGTTGGACTGTTTTTT
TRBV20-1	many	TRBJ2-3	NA	CSARDSHDNTDTQYF	TGCAGTGCTAGAGATAGTCATGACAACACAGATACGCAGTATTTT
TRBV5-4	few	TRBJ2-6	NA	CASSFRGGGANVLTF	TGTGCCAGCAGCTTCAGAGGTGGAGGGGCCAACGTCCTGACTTTC
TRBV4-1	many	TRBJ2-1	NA	CASSQGWTVYNEQFF	TGCGCCAGCAGCCAAGGCTGGACAGTATACAATGAGCAGTTCTTC
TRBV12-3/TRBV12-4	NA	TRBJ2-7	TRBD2	CASSLGAGGSYEQYF	TGTGCCAGCAGTTTAGGGGCGGGAGGATCCTACGAGCAGTACTTC
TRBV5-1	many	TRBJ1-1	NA	CASSGGWGFLNTEAFF	TGCGCCAGCAGCGGTGGTTGGGGGTTCCTGAACACTGAAGCTTTCTTT